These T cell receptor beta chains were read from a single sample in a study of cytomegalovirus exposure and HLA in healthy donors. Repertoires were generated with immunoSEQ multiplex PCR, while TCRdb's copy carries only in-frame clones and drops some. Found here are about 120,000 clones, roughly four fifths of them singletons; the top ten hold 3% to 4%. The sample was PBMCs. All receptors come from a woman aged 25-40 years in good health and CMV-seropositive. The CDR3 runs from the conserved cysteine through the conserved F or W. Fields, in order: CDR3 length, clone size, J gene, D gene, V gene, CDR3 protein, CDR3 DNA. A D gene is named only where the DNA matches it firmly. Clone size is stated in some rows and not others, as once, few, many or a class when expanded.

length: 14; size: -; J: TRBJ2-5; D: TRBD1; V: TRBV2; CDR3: CASSSRGIGETQYF; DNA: TGTGCCAGCAGTAGCAGGGGGATTGGGGAGACCCAGTACTTC
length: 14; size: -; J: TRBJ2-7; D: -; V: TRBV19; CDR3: CASRDRPGRGEQYF; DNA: TGTGCCAGTAGGGACCGCCCGGGTCGGGGCGAGCAGTACTTC
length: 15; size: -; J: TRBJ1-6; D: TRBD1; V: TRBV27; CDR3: CASSPDRAYNSPLHF; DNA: TGTGCCAGCTCTCCGGACAGGGCATATAATTCACCCCTCCACTTT
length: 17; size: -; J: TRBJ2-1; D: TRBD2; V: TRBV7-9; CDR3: CASRTAPLAGGRDEQFF; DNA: TGTGCCAGCAGAACCGCTCCCCTAGCGGGGGGGCGCGATGAGCAGTTCTTC
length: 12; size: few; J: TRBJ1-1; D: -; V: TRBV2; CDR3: CASSGGSTEAFF; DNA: TGTGCCAGCAGCGGGGGGTCGACTGAAGCTTTCTTT
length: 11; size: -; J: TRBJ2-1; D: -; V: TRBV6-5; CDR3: CASVGRGREFF; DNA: TGTGCCAGCGTGGGGCGGGGCCGGGAGTTCTTC
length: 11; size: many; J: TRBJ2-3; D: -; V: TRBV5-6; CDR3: CASSLGGTQYF; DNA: TGTGCCAGCAGCTTAGGCGGTACGCAGTATTTT
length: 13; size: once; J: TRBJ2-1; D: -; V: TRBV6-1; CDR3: CASSGDIDNEQFF; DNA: TGTGCCAGCAGTGGAGACATTGACAATGAGCAGTTCTTC
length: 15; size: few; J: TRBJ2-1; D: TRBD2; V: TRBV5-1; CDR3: CASSRGGGAYNEQFF; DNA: TGCGCCAGCAGCAGGGGCGGGGGAGCCTACAATGAGCAGTTCTTC
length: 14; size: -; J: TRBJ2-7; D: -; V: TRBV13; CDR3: CASSLGPVTYEQYF; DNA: TGTGCCAGCAGCTTAGGCCCCGTTACCTACGAGCAGTACTTC
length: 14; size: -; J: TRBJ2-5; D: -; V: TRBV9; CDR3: CASSIPGLGETQYF; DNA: TGTGCCAGCAGCATCCCGGGACTTGGGGAGACCCAGTACTTC
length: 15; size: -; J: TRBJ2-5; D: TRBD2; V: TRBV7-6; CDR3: CASSPVLAGQETQYF; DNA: TGTGCCAGCAGCCCGGTACTAGCGGGACAAGAGACCCAGTACTTC
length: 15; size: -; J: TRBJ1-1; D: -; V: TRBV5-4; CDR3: CASSLARQGNTEAFF; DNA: TGTGCCAGCAGCTTGGCCAGGCAGGGCAACACTGAAGCTTTCTTT
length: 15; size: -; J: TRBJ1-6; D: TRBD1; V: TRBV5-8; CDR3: CASSLGQGIASPLHF; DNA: TGTGCCAGCAGCTTAGGACAGGGTATCGCTTCACCCCTCCACTTT
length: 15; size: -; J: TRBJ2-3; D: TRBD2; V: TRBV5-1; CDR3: CASSLGRLAADTQYF; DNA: TGCGCCAGCAGCTTGGGAAGGCTAGCGGCAGATACGCAGTATTTT
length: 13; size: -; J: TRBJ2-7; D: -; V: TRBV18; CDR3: CASSRQGAYEQYF; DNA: TGTGCCAGCTCACGGCAGGGCGCCTACGAGCAGTACTTC
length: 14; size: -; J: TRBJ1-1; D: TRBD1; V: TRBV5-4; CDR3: CASSPRTGVTEAFF; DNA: TGTGCCAGCAGCCCCCGGACAGGGGTGACTGAAGCTTTCTTT
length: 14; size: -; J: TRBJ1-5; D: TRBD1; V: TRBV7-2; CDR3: CASTTGVGDQPQHF; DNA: TGTGCCAGCACTACAGGGGTGGGGGATCAGCCCCAGCATTTT
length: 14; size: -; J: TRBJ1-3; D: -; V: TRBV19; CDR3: CASSIPGSGNTIYF; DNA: TGTGCCAGTAGTATCCCCGGCTCTGGAAACACCATATATTTT
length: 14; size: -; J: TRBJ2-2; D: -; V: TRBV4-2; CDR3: CANRSPGGTGELFF; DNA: TGTGCCAATCGGTCGCCCGGGGGAACCGGGGAGCTGTTTTTT
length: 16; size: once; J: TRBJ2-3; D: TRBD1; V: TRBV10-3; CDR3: CAISESYGTVGLAQYF; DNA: TGTGCCATCAGTGAGTCGTACGGGACAGTCGGGCTGGCGCAGTATTTT
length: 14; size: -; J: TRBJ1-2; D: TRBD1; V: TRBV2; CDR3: CASRHDRGGYGYTF; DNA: TGTGCCAGCAGACACGACAGGGGGGGCTATGGCTACACCTTC
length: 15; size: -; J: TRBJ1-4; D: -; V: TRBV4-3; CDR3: CASSQGSSLNEKLFF; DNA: TGCGCCAGCAGCCAAGGGTCGAGTCTTAATGAAAAACTGTTTTTT